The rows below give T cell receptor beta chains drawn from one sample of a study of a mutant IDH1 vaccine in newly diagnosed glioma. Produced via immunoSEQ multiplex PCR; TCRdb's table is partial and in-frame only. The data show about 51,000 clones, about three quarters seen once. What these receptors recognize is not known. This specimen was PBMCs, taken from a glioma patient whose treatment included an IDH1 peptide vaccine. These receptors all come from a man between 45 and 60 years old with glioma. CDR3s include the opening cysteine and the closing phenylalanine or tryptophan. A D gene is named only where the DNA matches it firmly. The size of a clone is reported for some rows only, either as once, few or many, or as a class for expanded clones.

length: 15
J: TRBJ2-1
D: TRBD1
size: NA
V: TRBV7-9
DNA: TGTGCCAGCAGCCCAAAGACGGGACAGGGTAATGAGCAGTTCTTC
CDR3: CASSPKTGQGNEQFF

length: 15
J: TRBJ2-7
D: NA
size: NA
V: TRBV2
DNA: TGTGCCAGCACCGATGGGGGGACCCTCTCCTACGAGCAGTACTTC
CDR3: CASTDGGTLSYEQYF

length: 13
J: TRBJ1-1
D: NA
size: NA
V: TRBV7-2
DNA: TGTGCCAGCAGCTTAGGAACGCAGGGTGAAGCTTTCTTT
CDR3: CASSLGTQGEAFF

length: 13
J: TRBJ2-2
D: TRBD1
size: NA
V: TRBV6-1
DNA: TGTGCCAGCAGTACGGACAGGACCGGGGAGCTGTTTTTT
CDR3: CASSTDRTGELFF

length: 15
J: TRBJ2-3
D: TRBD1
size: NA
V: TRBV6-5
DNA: TGTGCCAGCAGTGCCATACAGGGGGCGCGGGATACGCAGTATTTT
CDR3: CASSAIQGARDTQYF

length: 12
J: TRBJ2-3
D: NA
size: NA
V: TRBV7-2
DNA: TGTGCCAGCACCTCGAGCACAGATACGCAGTATTTT
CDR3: CASTSSTDTQYF

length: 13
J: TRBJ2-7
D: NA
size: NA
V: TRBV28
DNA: TGTGCCAGCAGCCCCTCTCCTCCCTACGAGCAGTACTTC
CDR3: CASSPSPPYEQYF

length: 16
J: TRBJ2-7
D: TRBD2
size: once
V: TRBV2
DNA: TGTGCCAGCAAGGGGACTAGCGGGGCCCTCTCCTACGAGCAGTACTTC
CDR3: CASKGTSGALSYEQYF

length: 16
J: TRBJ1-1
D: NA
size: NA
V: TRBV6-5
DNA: TGTGCCAGCAGTTACAGGAGGGCGGGGGTGAACACTGAAGCTTTCTTT
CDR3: CASSYRRAGVNTEAFF

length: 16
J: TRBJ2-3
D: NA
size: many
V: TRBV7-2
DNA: TGTGCCAGCAGCTTAAGGGGAGTATATAGCACAGATACGCAGTATTTT
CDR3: CASSLRGVYSTDTQYF

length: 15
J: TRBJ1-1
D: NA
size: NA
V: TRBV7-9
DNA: TGTGCCAGCAGCCAGACTGACAGAATGAACACTGAAGCTTTCTTT
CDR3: CASSQTDRMNTEAFF

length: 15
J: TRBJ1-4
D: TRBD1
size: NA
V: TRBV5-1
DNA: TGCGCCAGCAGCTTGGAATCAGGGGGAGGCGAAAAACTGTTTTTT
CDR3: CASSLESGGGEKLFF

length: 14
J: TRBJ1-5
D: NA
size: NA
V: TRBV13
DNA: TGTGCCAGCAGCCTACGAGGAAGCAATCAGCCCCAGCATTTT
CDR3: CASSLRGSNQPQHF

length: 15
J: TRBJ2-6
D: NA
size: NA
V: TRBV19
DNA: TGTGCCAGTACGTCAGTGGCCTCTGGGGCCAACGTCCTGACTTTC
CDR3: CASTSVASGANVLTF

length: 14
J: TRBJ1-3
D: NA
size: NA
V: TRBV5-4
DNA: TGTGCCAGCAGCTTGGAAGCAGGGGGAAACACCATATATTTT
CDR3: CASSLEAGGNTIYF

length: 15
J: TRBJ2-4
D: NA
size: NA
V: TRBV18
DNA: TGTGCCAGCTCACCCCGCGGTGGGATTGAAAACATTCAGTACTTC
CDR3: CASSPRGGIENIQYF

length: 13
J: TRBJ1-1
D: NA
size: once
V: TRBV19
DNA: TGTGCCAGTATAAAAAATACGAACACTGAAGCTTTCTTT
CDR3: CASIKNTNTEAFF

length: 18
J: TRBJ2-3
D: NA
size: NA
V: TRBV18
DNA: TGTGCCAGCACACCGTCACCCTTTCAGCGGGTTAGCACAGATACGCAGTATTTT
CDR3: CASTPSPFQRVSTDTQYF

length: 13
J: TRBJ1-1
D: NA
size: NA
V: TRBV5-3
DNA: TGTGCCAGAAGCTTGGCGGGTTGCACTGAAGCTTTCTTT
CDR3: CARSLAGCTEAFF

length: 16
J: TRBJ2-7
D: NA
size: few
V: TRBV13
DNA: TGTGCCAGCAGCTTAGTAGGGCAGGGGAGCTCCTACGAGCAGTACTTC
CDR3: CASSLVGQGSSYEQYF

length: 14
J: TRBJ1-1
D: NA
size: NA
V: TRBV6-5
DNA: TGTGCCAGCAGGTACGGACTGCGGAACACTGAAGCTTTCTTT
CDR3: CASRYGLRNTEAFF

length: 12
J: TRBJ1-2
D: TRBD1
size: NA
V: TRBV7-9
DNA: TGTGCCAGCAGCTTGACAGGGGATGGCTACACCTTC
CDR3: CASSLTGDGYTF

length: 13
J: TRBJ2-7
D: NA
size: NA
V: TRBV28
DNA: TGTGCCAGCAGTTCCCCGGGGTCCTACGAGCAGTACTTC
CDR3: CASSSPGSYEQYF

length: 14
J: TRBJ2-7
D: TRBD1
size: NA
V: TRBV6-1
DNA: TGTGCCAGCAGTTGGGGACAGGGGGCGGAAGAGCAGTACTTC
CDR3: CASSWGQGAEEQYF

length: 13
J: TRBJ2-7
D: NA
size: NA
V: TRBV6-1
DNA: TGTGCCAGCAGTGCCGCGGACAGCTACGAGCAGTACTTC
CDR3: CASSAADSYEQYF

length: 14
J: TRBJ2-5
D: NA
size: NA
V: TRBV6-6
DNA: TGTGCCAGCAGTTACCCCGAAAGAGGAGAGACCCAGTACTTC
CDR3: CASSYPERGETQYF

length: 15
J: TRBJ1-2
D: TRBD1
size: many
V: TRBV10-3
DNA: TGTGCCATCAGTGTAGGAGAGGGGGCTACCTATGGCTACACCTTC
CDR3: CAISVGEGATYGYTF

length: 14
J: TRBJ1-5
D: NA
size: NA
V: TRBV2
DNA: TGTGCCAGCAGTCACCCCCTTACGAATCAGCCCCAGCATTTT
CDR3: CASSHPLTNQPQHF

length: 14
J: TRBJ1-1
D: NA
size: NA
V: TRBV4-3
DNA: TGCGCCAGCAGCTCGGACCCAAGGGAGACTGAAGCTTTCTTT
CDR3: CASSSDPRETEAFF

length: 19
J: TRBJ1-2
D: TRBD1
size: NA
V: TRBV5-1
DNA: TGCGCCAGCAGTGTGGATGGGGCGATATGGGGGACAGGGGATTATGGCTACACCTTC
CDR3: CASSVDGAIWGTGDYGYTF

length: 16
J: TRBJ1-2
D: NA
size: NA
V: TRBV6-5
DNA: TGTGCCAGCAGTTACCGAATCGGGCGATGGGGCTATGGCTACACCTTC
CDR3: CASSYRIGRWGYGYTF

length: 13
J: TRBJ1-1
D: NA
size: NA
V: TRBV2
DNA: TGTGCCAGCAGTGTGGGGGATCTAACTGAAGCTTTCTTT
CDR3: CASSVGDLTEAFF

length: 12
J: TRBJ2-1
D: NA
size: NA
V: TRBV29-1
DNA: TGCAGCGTTGACGCAGGGGGGCATGAGCAGTTCTTC
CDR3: CSVDAGGHEQFF

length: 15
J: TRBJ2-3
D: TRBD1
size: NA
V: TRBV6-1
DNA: TGTGCCAGCAGCCCGGACAGGGCGATCACAGATACGCAGTATTTT
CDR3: CASSPDRAITDTQYF

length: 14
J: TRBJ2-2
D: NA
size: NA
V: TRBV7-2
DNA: TGTGCCAGCAGCCAGGAAGGGGGTCCCGGGGAGCTGTTTTTT
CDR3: CASSQEGGPGELFF

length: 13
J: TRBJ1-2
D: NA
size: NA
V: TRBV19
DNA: TGTGCCAGTAGCCCTGAGAATAACTATGGCTACACCTTC
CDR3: CASSPENNYGYTF

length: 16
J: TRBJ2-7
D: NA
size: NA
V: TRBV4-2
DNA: TGTGCCAGCAGCCAGAGGGAAGGGGGAAGCTCCTACGAGCAGTACTTC
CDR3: CASSQREGGSSYEQYF

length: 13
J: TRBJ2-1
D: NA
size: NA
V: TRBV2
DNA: TGTGCCAGCAGTGAACTAGCAACCGATGAGCAGTTCTTC
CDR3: CASSELATDEQFF

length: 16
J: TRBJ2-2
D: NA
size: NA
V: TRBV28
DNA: TGTGCCAGCAGTGAGGACAGAACTTCGAACACCGGGGAGCTGTTTTTT
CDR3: CASSEDRTSNTGELFF

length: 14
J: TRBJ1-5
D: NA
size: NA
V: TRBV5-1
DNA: TGCGCCAGCAGCTTCGGCGGGGACAATCAGCCCCAGCATTTT
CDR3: CASSFGGDNQPQHF

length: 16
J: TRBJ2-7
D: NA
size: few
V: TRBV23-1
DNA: TGCGCCAGCAGTCACCCAAGGACAGTCCGAACCTACGAGCAGTACTTC
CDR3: CASSHPRTVRTYEQYF

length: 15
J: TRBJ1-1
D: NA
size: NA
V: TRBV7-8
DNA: TGTGCCAGCAGCATTAGGAGGACAGTTAACACTGAAGCTTTCTTT
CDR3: CASSIRRTVNTEAFF

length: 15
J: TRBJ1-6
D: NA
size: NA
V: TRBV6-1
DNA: TGTGCCAGCAGTGAAGAAAAGGGGTCTAATTCACCCCTCCACTTT
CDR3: CASSEEKGSNSPLHF